Presented here are 24 T cell receptor beta chains from one specimen sequenced in a study of T cell responses to AZD1222 COVID-19 vaccine. Sequencing used immunoSEQ multiplex PCR; TCRdb keeps in-frame clones, though not all of them. The profile covers 95,000 to 150,000 clones, with roughly 92% appearing a single time and approximately 1.7% taken by the ten largest. This material consisted of peripheral blood, taken on day 0 of AZD1222 vaccination. The receptors here all came from an adult in good health.

V usage is TRBV7-9 and J usage is TRBJ2-7; 7 bases agree with TRBD1. With 0 bases clipped from V and 0 bases from J, the junction kept 14 bases outside the gene matches. The CDR3 is 19 amino acids. CDR1 and CDR2 from the germline V gene are SEHNR and FQNEAQ (reference sequence). The CDR3 loop is CASSLALGTAVPYSYEQYF. DNA of the CDR3: TGTGCCAGCAGCTTAGCGCTTGGGACAGCCGTACCCTACTCCTACGAGCAGTACTTC.

The V and J genes are TRBV30 and TRBJ1-5, with unresolved D. Germline V CDR1 and CDR2: GTSNPN, SVGIG (reference sequence). The CDR3 loop spans 13 amino acids. The V end was cut by 2 bases, the J end by 9 bases, with 14 bases between. The CDR3 reads CAWSLEGSGPQHF. The CDR3 DNA follows: TGTGCCTGGAGTTTAGAGGGTTCAGGGCCCCAGCATTTT.

The rearrangement links TRBV2 to TRBJ1-1; TRBD1 aligns across 8 bases. The CDR3 is 14 amino acids. V shed 5 bases, J shed 3 bases, and the junction held 5 bases outside the gene matches. CDR1 SNHLY and CDR2 FYNNEI come from the germline V gene. The CDR3 reads CASSPQGAYTEAFF. CDR3 sequence (DNA): TGTGCCAGCAGTCCTCAGGGGGCGTACACTGAAGCTTTCTTT.

V and J are TRBV5-1 and TRBJ2-1, with D perhaps matching TRBD2 (5 bases). Germline CDR1 SGHRS, CDR2 YFSETQ. This CDR3 contains 15 residues. Deletions cut 0 bases from V and 0 bases from J, with 7 bases between. CDR3 amino acids: CASSLVGSSYNEQFF. The CDR3 region has the DNA TGCGCCAGCAGCTTGGTGGGGAGCTCCTACAATGAGCAGTTCTTC.

This rearrangement joins TRBV5-1 to TRBJ2-2, with a tentative D call TRBD1 (5 bases). Germline values: CDR1 SGHRS, CDR2 YFSETQ. Trimming shortened V by 10 bases and J by 1 base, and 14 bases separated the two germline ends. There are 14 residues in the CDR3. The CDR3 nucleotides are TGCGCCTCGGCCGGGCAGGGGAACACCGGGGAGCTGTTTTTT. Translation: CASAGQGNTGELFF.

The J gene is TRBJ2-1, the V gene TRBV27; 13 nucleotides match TRBD2. The CDR3 contains 16 residues. The J segment lost 8 bases and the V segment lost 3 bases, leaving 7 bases of the junction unmatched. Germline assignment: CDR1 MNHEY and CDR2 SMNVEV (reference sequence). The CDR3 sequence is CASSFGLAGAGYEQFF. As DNA, the CDR3 is TGTGCCAGCAGTTTTGGACTAGCGGGGGCTGGGTATGAGCAGTTCTTC.

This sequence joins TRBV10-3 and TRBJ1-1, with 7 bases identical to TRBD1. Germline CDR1 and CDR2: ENHRY and SYGVKD. V shed 5 bases and J 0 bases; nucleotides not matched to a gene: 3. The CDR3 sequence is 14 residues long. The CDR3 DNA follows: TGTGCCATCAGTAAGACAGGGTTGAACACTGAAGCTTTCTTT. Amino acid sequence: CAISKTGLNTEAFF.

The V gene is TRBV7-2, the J gene TRBJ2-5; D call uncertain. V was cut by 3 bases and J by 3 bases, with 11 bases left in between. The germline V gene has CDR1 SGHTA and CDR2 FQGNSA. This CDR3 region has 14 residues. CDR3 sequence reads: CASSFHSQKETQYF. The DNA for the CDR3 is TGTGCCAGCAGCTTCCACTCACAGAAAGAGACCCAGTACTTC. Complete variable domain (other parts from reference TRBV7-2 and TRBJ2-5): GAGVSQSPSNKVTEKGKDVELRCDPISGHTALYWYRQSLGQGLEFLIYFQGNSAPDKSGLPSDRFSAERTGGSVSTLTIQRTQQEDSAVYLCASSFHSQKETQYFGPGTRLLVL.

This chain connects TRBV30 to TRBJ1-3; no firm D call. The V gene lost 3 bases and the J gene lost 0 bases, with 9 bases spanning the gap. Germline assignment: CDR1 GTSNPN and CDR2 SVGIG (reference sequence). This CDR3 region has 14 residues. The CDR3: CAWRVRNSGNTIYF. CDR3 bases: TGTGCCTGGAGAGTCAGAAACTCTGGAAACACCATATATTTT.

The chain links TRBV7-9 to TRBJ1-2, with 9 bases identical to TRBD1. The J segment lost 7 bases and the V segment lost 2 bases, leaving 8 bases of the junction unmatched. The CDR3 extends over 15 amino acids. Germline V gene sequence: CDR1 SEHNR, CDR2 FQNEAQ (reference sequence). CDR3 loop: CASSLQDRGVFGYTF. The CDR3 coding sequence is TGTGCCAGCAGCTTACAAGACAGGGGGGTTTTTGGCTACACCTTC.

The V and J genes are TRBV11-1 and TRBJ2-1, with D possibly called TRBD1 or TRBD2 (5 bases each). Germline V lookup: CDR1 SGHAT, CDR2 FQDESV (reference sequence). This CDR3 has 14 residues. Trimming pared 4 bases from V and 8 bases from J, leaving 15 bases between. The CDR3 loop is CASSYTAGSDEQFF. CDR3 nucleotide sequence: TGTGCCAGCAGCTACACCGCAGGGAGCGATGAGCAGTTCTTC.

The V call is TRBV29-1, the J call TRBJ1-1; 7 bases fit TRBD1. The ends lost 1 base at V and 4 bases at J; junction bases unmatched: 3. The germline V gene has CDR1 SQVTM and CDR2 ANQGSEA. The CDR3 consists of 13 residues. As DNA, the CDR3 is TGCAGCGTTGAAGGACAGGGAAGCACTGAAGCTTTCTTT. Protein product: CSVEGQGSTEAFF.

This chain links TRBV7-9 with TRBJ1-6; a possible D gene is TRBD1 (5 bases). Germline V lookup: CDR1 SEHNR, CDR2 FQNEAQ (reference sequence). The CDR3 length is 14 residues. V dropped 5 bases and J dropped 5 bases, with 10 bases sitting between them. CDR3 residues: CASSRGEDNSPLHF. The CDR3 DNA sequence: TGTGCCAGCAGCCGGGGGGAGGATAATTCACCCCTCCACTTT. Variable domain in full (rest from reference TRBV7-9 and TRBJ1-6): DTGVSQNPRHKITKRGQNVTFRCDPISEHNRLYWYRQTLGQGPEFLTYFQNEAQLEKSRLLSDRFSAERPKGSFSTLEIQRTEQGDSAMYLCASSRGEDNSPLHFGNGTRLTVT.

This clone was seen only once. V and J are TRBV7-6 and TRBJ2-5, with 7 bases lining up with TRBD2. This CDR3 spans 15 amino acids. The ends lost 5 bases at V and 4 bases at J; junction bases unmatched: 10. Germline-derived CDR1 and CDR2 are SGHVS and FNYEAQ. CDR3 sequence reads: CASSPRAGARETQYF. For the CDR3, the DNA is TGTGCCAGCAGCCCTCGGGCGGGAGCTCGAGAGACCCAGTACTTC.

The chain employs TRBV10-2 and TRBJ1-6; perhaps TRBD1 as D (6 bases). V lost 8 bases, J lost 8 bases, and 16 bases lay in between. Germline loops: CDR1 WSHSY, CDR2 SAAADI. The length of the CDR3 is 14 residues. The CDR3 DNA is TGCGCCAGCCAGCAGGACAGTGGTTATTCACCCCTCCACTTT. This codes for CASQQDSGYSPLHF.

V gene TRBV28 combines with J gene TRBJ1-1; D perhaps matches TRBD1 (5 bases). V lost 3 bases and J lost 5, with 16 bases in between. CDR1 and CDR2 (germline): MDHEN, SYDVKM. CDR3 length: 15 amino acids. This chain's CDR3 is CASSFTGGVGTEAFF. CDR3 DNA sequence: TGTGCCAGCAGTTTTACCGGGGGGGTAGGGACTGAAGCTTTCTTT.

The V and J genes are TRBV6-5 and TRBJ2-5, with D possibly TRBD2 on 6 matching bases. V was cut by 2 bases and J by 5 bases, with 12 bases left in between. CDR3 length equals 14 residues. Germline V lookup: CDR1 MNHEY, CDR2 SVGAGI. The CDR3 DNA is TGTGCCAGCAGTTACGGTGGGGGGAGGGAGACCCAGTACTTC. This translates into CASSYGGGRETQYF.

The genes are TRBV7-9 and TRBJ1-1, with 8 bases that match TRBD1. J lost 4 bases, V lost 3 bases, and 7 bases had no gene match. Per germline, CDR1 SEHNR and CDR2 FQNEAQ (reference sequence). The CDR3 covers 15 residues. Written as DNA, the CDR3 is TGTGCCAGCAGCTTCCAGACAGGGGTGGCCACTGAAGCTTTCTTT. It specifies CASSFQTGVATEAFF.

The V call is TRBV19, the J call TRBJ2-7, with 8 bases fitting TRBD1. Looked up from germline, CDR1 is LNHDA and CDR2 is SQIVND (reference sequence). J lost 0 bases, V lost 4 bases, and 2 bases had no gene match. The CDR3 spans 14 residues. In DNA form, the CDR3 reads TGTGCCAGTAGTAGGACAGGGAGCTCCTACGAGCAGTACGTC. Protein sequence: CASSRTGSSYEQYV.

This clone has just one count. This chain uses TRBV24-1 with TRBJ1-4, with 8 positions matching TRBD1. Germline-derived CDR1 and CDR2 are KGHDR and SFDVKD. V shed 1 base and J 7 bases; nucleotides not matched to a gene: 4. This CDR3 has 15 amino acids. The CDR3: CATSDFGQGSEKLFF. CDR3 nucleotide sequence: TGTGCCACCAGTGATTTCGGACAGGGAAGTGAAAAACTGTTTTTT.

The chain carries TRBV6-1 and TRBJ2-3, with 10 bases identical to TRBD1. Unmatched junction bases numbered 3, after V lost 2 bases and J lost 4 bases. Germline values: CDR1 MNHNS, CDR2 SASEGT. There are 15 residues in the CDR3. Written as DNA, the CDR3 is TGTGCCAGCAGTGAACCTGGACAGGGGGCAGATACGCAGTATTTT. This translates into CASSEPGQGADTQYF.

The V and J genes are TRBV5-8 and TRBJ1-2; the D gene is possibly TRBD1 (5 bases). CDR3 size: 13 residues. Germline V lookup: CDR1 SGHTS, CDR2 YDEGEE. Between the trimmed V and J ends, which lost 5 bases and 2 bases, there was a span of 10 bases. CDR3: CASSEGRNYGYTF. CDR3 DNA sequence: TGTGCCAGCAGTGAGGGACGGAACTATGGCTACACCTTC.

The chain joins TRBV3-1 (or the pseudogene TRBV3-2) to TRBJ1-2, with D tentatively TRBD1 (6 bases). In germline, CDR1 is LGHDT, CDR2 YNNKEL (reference sequence). Trimming left V 0 bases short and J 7 bases short, with 12 bases between. The CDR3 sequence is 14 residues long. The CDR3 here is CASSQEGQRGGYTF. DNA for the CDR3: TGTGCCAGCAGCCAAGAAGGACAGCGGGGTGGCTACACCTTC.

V usage is TRBV2 and J usage is TRBJ2-5; 8 positions agree with TRBD2. Germline CDR1 and CDR2: SNHLY and FYNNEI. The length of the CDR3 is 16 residues. V lost 5 bases and J lost 2; bases outside the gene matches: 10. CDR3 sequence (DNA): TGTGCCAGCAGTCCCCTCGGGGGGGTGGAACAAGAGACCCAGTACTTC. It is translated as CASSPLGGVEQETQYF.